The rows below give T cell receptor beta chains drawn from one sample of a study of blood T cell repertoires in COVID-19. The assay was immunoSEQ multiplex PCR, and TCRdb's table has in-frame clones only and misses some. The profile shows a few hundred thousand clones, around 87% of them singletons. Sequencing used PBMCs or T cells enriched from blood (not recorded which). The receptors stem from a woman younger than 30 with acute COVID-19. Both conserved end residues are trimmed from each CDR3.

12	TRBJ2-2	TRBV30	AWSVSTFTGELF
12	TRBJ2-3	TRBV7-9	ASSFLAVTDTQY
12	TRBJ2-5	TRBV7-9	ASSLGAAQETQY
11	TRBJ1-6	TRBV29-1	SVLDRPNSPLH
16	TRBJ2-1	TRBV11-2	ASSQIAGLAGGPYEQF
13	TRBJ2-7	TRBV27	ASSSSGRNPYEQY
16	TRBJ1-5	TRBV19	ASSIGRVGFYSNQPQH
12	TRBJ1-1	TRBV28	ASSLRTAGTEAF
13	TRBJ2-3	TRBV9	ASSVGGLATDTQY
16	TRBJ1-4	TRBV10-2	ASSTGSGQAERSGKLF
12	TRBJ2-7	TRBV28	ASTMRMNSYEQY
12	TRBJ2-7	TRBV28	ASIPGGSSYEQY
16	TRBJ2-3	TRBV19	ASSIVPSGRVGTDTQY
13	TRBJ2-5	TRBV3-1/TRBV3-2	ASSRALAGQETQY
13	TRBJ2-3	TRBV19	ASSADFINTDTQY
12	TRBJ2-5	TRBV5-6	ASSSTSGGETQY
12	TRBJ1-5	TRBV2	ASNEQGFNQPQH
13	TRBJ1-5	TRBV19	ASSPGTVLNQPQH
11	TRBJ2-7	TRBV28	ASSSTLTYEQY
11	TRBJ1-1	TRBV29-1	SDGLASGTEAF
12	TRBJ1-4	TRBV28	ASSLTAGNEKLF
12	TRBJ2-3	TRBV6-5	ASSDRDRADTQY
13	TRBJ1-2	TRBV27	ASSPLFRGFYGYT
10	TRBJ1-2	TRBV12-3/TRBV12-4	ASTSGDYGYT
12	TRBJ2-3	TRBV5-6	ASSTGASTDTQY
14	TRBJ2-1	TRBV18	ASSPSPDRGFNEQF
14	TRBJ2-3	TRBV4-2	ASSRYEGGGTDTQY
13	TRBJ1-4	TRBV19	ASSIPTVIEEKLF
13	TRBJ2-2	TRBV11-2	ASSRGQGVPGELF
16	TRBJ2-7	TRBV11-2	ASSFTTGTGEWSLEQY
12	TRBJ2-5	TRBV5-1	ASSSGTRQETQY
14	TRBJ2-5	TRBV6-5	ASSYGASGNAETQY
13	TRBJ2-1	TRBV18	ASQEGQGSYNEQF